The 29 T cell receptor beta chains below come from one sample, sequenced in a study of CD8 T cells in ankylosing spondylitis. TCRdb processed the 5' RACE reads anew with MiXCR; each CDR3 protein has one entry. The table lists about 100,000 distinct CDR3 sequences, roughly 8.3% of them singletons. Sequencing used blood, either unsorted or a sorted T cell fraction (not recorded which). Source of these receptors: a male donor with ankylosing spondylitis or in good health (not recorded which).

This clonotype was detected only a few times. The V and J genes are TRBV4-3 and TRBJ2-4; 8 bases line up with TRBD1. Unmatched junction bases numbered 10, after V lost 2 bases and J lost 7 bases. The CDR3 contains 16 residues. Germline CDR1 is LGHNA and CDR2 is YSLEER. The CDR3 bases are TGCGCCAGCAGCCAACGCTGGACAGGGCTGGCGAACATTCAGTACTTC. Protein: CASSQRWTGLANIQYF.

This clonotype was seen at least ten times. The chain has TRBV7-9 and TRBJ1-2; D is uncertain. This CDR3 is 16 amino acids long. Looked up from germline, CDR1 is SEHNR and CDR2 is FQNEAQ (reference sequence). V was pared by 4 bases and J by 2 bases, with 17 bases between. For the CDR3, the DNA is TGTGCCAGCAGCTCCTCCCCAGGTAGTGGCAACTATGGCTACACCTTC. Its translation is CASSSSPGSGNYGYTF.

Ten or more counts support this clonotype. CDR3 sequence reads: CASSLTSYGEQYF. The CDR3 DNA sequence: TGTGCCAGCAGCTTGACTAGTTACGGGGAGCAGTACTTC. The V call is TRBV13, the J call TRBJ2-7; possibly TRBD2 for D (6 bases). Per germline, CDR1 PRHDT and CDR2 FYEKMQ (reference sequence). With 3 bases removed from V and 7 bases from J, the gap between germline ends came to 13 bases. The CDR3 has 13 residues. Drawing the rest from reference TRBV13 and TRBJ2-7, the complete variable domain is AAGVIQSPRHLIKEKRETATLKCYPIPRHDTVYWYQQGPGQDPQFLISFYEKMQSDKGSIPDRFSAQQFSDYHSELNMSSLELGDSALYFCASSLTSYGEQYFGPGTRLTVT.

This clonotype was counted at least ten times. The J gene is TRBJ1-4, the V gene TRBV7-2; possibly TRBD1 for D (5 bases). The CDR3 spans 17 residues. With 5 bases removed from V and 7 bases from J, the gap between germline ends came to 23 bases. Germline assignment: CDR1 SGHTA and CDR2 FQGNSA. The CDR3 DNA is TGTGCCAGCAGCCTATATGGGCACGGGGGAGTAGGTGAAAAACTGTTTTTT. The encoded protein is CASSLYGHGGVGEKLFF.

This clonotype was recorded many times. V is TRBV20-1 and J is TRBJ2-5; D is uncertain. Germline CDR1 reads DFQATT; CDR2 reads SNEGSKA (reference sequence). V was cut by 0 bases and J by 3 bases, with 5 bases left in between. The CDR3 spans 12 residues. The CDR3 here is CSAREGKETQYF. In nucleotides, the CDR3 is TGCAGTGCTAGAGAGGGGAAAGAGACCCAGTACTTC.

This chain links TRBV4-3 with TRBJ2-1; tentative D call: TRBD2 (5 bases). CDR1 LGHNA and CDR2 YSLEER come from the germline V gene. V lost 1 base to trimming and J lost 0 bases, with 7 bases between them. The CDR3 runs to 15 residues. CDR3 loop: CASSQVASSYNEQFF. The CDR3 DNA reads as TGCGCCAGCAGCCAAGTAGCGAGCTCCTACAATGAGCAGTTCTTC.

This clonotype was detected many times. J is TRBJ2-1 and V is TRBV5-6; D gene uncertain. Germline V gene data show CDR1 as SGHDT and CDR2 as YYEEEE. With 0 bases removed from V and 6 bases from J, the gap between germline ends came to 7 bases. The CDR3 has 13 residues. CDR3 loop: CASSLAVPNEQFF. The CDR3 DNA sequence: TGTGCCAGCAGCTTGGCGGTTCCCAATGAGCAGTTCTTC. Supplemented by reference TRBV5-6 and TRBJ2-1, the full variable domain reads DAGVTQSPTHLIKTRGQQVTLRCSPKSGHDTVSWYQQALGQGPQFIFQYYEEEERQRGNFPDRFSGHQFPNYSSELNVNALLLGDSALYLCASSLAVPNEQFFGPGTRLTVL.

This clonotype was seen many times. The chain uses TRBV7-9 and TRBJ1-4, with TRBD1 identical over 8 bases. The ends lost 5 bases at V and 4 bases at J; junction bases unmatched: 6. This CDR3 is built from 15 residues. Per the germline V gene, CDR1 is SEHNR and CDR2 is FQNEAQ (reference sequence). The CDR3 region has the DNA TGTGCCAGCAGCGGGGGACAGGAAGTTAATGAAAAACTGTTTTTT. This codes for CASSGGQEVNEKLFF.

This rearrangement joins TRBV12-5 to TRBJ1-2; D ambiguous. V was shortened by 7 bases and J by 0 bases, with 18 bases between the two germline ends. Germline assignment: CDR1 LGHNT and CDR2 FRNRAP. This CDR3 is built from 16 residues. The chain's CDR3 is CASVTAEERANYGYTF. The CDR3 bases are TGTGCTAGTGTCACCGCCGAAGAGAGGGCTAACTATGGCTACACCTTC.

V is TRBV7-2 and J is TRBJ1-2, with D unresolved. Trimming pared 2 bases from V and 2 bases from J, leaving 9 bases between. Germline V CDR1 and CDR2: SGHTA, FQGNSA. The CDR3 runs 14 residues. The CDR3 loop reads CASSLRSGNYGYTF. The CDR3 DNA sequence: TGTGCCAGCAGCTTAAGGAGCGGGAACTATGGCTACACCTTC.

In its sample, this clonotype was seen many times. The V call is TRBV6-1, the J call TRBJ2-5, with D maybe TRBD2 (6 bases). Germline CDR1 and CDR2: MNHNS and SASEGT. The CDR3 consists of 14 residues. V lost 5 bases, J lost 4 bases, and 14 bases lay in between. The DNA for the CDR3 is TGTGCCAGCAGTCTGGAGGGCGGGCGAGAGACCCAGTACTTC. Its translation: CASSLEGGRETQYF.

This clonotype was seen repeatedly, ten times or more. The chain couples TRBV18 to TRBJ2-3; 13 bases are shared with TRBD2. CDR1 is KGHSH, CDR2 LQKENI, per germline. The CDR3 runs to 14 residues. Trimming cost V 3 bases and J 9 bases; bases outside gene matches: 3. Here the CDR3 DNA reads TGTGCCAGCTCACCCGGACTAGCGGGGGCCACGCAGTATTTT. This gives the protein CASSPGLAGATQYF. Variable domain in full (rest from reference TRBV18 and TRBJ2-3): NAGVMQNPRHLVRRRGQEARLRCSPMKGHSHVYWYRQLPEEGLKFMVYLQKENIIDESGMPKERFSAEFPKEGPSILRIQQVVRGDSAAYFCASSPGLAGATQYFGPGTRLTVL.

This clonotype was counted ten times or more. The chain couples TRBV20-1 to TRBJ2-3; TRBD2 matches at 10 bases. The CDR3 extends over 15 amino acids. The ends lost 6 bases at V and 1 base at J; junction bases unmatched: 7. Germline V gene data show CDR1 as DFQATT and CDR2 as SNEGSKA (reference sequence). CDR3 coding DNA: TGCAGTGCCCATGGAGCGGGAGGGCGCACAGATACGCAGTATTTT. It encodes CSAHGAGGRTDTQYF.

The V and J genes are TRBV6-1 and TRBJ2-6; weak D call: TRBD2 (5 bases). Germline CDR1 reads MNHNS; CDR2 reads SASEGT. This CDR3 is 16 amino acids long. V was pared by 5 bases and J by 4 bases, with 15 bases between. CDR3 region: CASSPTHSGGANVLTF. CDR3 sequence (DNA): TGTGCCAGCAGTCCGACACATTCGGGAGGGGCCAACGTCCTGACTTTC.

This clonotype was seen ten or more times. The CDR3 region has the DNA TGTGCCAGCAGTTTTTACACAGATACGCAGTATTTT. It yields the protein CASSFYTDTQYF. This chain joins TRBV12-3 or TRBV12-4 and TRBJ2-3; D is undetermined. V was shortened by 3 bases and J by 2 bases, with 3 bases between the two germline ends. The CDR3 totals 12 residues.

This clonotype came up many times. The V and J genes are TRBV6-1 and TRBJ2-6; 12 bases match TRBD1. The trim removed 6 bases at V and 5 bases at J, leaving 8 bases unmatched. Germline CDR1 reads MNHNS; CDR2 reads SASEGT. The CDR3 is 17 residues long. The CDR3 spells CASRGDRGLLRANVLTF. The CDR3 bases are TGTGCCAGCAGAGGGGACAGGGGGCTATTGAGGGCCAACGTCCTGACTTTC.

This clonotype was recorded at least ten times. The chain is built from TRBV9 and TRBJ2-1; 8 nucleotides agree with TRBD1. Germline V gene lookup returns CDR1 SGDLS and CDR2 YYNGEE. The trim removed 0 bases at V and 7 bases at J, leaving 12 bases unmatched. The CDR3 contains 17 residues. The DNA for the CDR3 is TGTGCCAGCAGCGTAGGAACGACAGGGGCTCAACGGAATGAGCAGTTCTTC. Amino acids: CASSVGTTGAQRNEQFF. The full variable domain, with the rest looked up from reference TRBV9 and TRBJ2-1, is DSGVTQTPKHLITATGQRVTLRCSPRSGDLSVYWYQQSLDQGLQFLIQYYNGEERAKGNILERFSAQQFPDLHSELNLSSLELGDSALYFCASSVGTTGAQRNEQFFGPGTRLTVL.

The table lists this clonotype with many counts. The rearrangement links TRBV5-1 to TRBJ2-4, with 9 bases matching TRBD1. CDR1 SGHRS and CDR2 YFSETQ come from the germline V gene. The CDR3 contains 14 residues. V dropped 3 bases and J dropped 5; count of bases not matched to a gene: 3. The CDR3 loop reads CASSSGTGQNIQYF. Here the CDR3 DNA reads TGCGCCAGCAGCTCCGGGACAGGGCAAAACATTCAGTACTTC.

This clonotype was picked up many times. This sequence joins TRBV7-9 and TRBJ2-3; possibly TRBD2 for D (5 bases). V was pared by 5 bases and J by 3 bases, with 18 bases between. The CDR3 is 16 residues long. Looked up from germline, CDR1 is SEHNR and CDR2 is FQNEAQ (reference sequence). DNA for the CDR3: TGTGCCAGCAGCGGGATGGTGGGAGTATGGACAGATACGCAGTATTTT. The encoded protein is CASSGMVGVWTDTQYF.

This clonotype has just a few counts. The genes are TRBV7-2 and TRBJ1-2; 7 nucleotides line up with TRBD1. This CDR3 comprises 13 residues. CDR1 SGHTA and CDR2 FQGNSA come from the germline V gene. V dropped 2 bases and J dropped 10; count of bases not matched to a gene: 7. CDR3 coding DNA: TGTGCCAGCAGCTTAAGGGGGCTCCTACTCTACACCTTC. Its protein is CASSLRGLLLYTF.

This clonotype was observed at least ten times. This chain joins TRBV6-5 and TRBJ1-1, with D possibly TRBD1 on 5 matching bases. Germline loops: CDR1 MNHEY, CDR2 SVGAGI. CDR3 size: 12 residues. V was cut by 7 bases and J by 11 bases, with 17 bases left in between. Here the CDR3 DNA reads TGTGCCAGCATCCCCCCCCGGGGGAGGGCTTTCTTT. Amino acid sequence: CASIPPRGRAFF.

This clonotype has ten or more counts. The chain combines TRBV20-1 with TRBJ2-3; 8 nucleotides match TRBD2. V shed 3 bases and J 2 bases; nucleotides not matched to a gene: 4. Germline V gene sequence: CDR1 DFQATT, CDR2 SNEGSKA (reference sequence). This CDR3 comprises 14 residues. DNA for the CDR3: TGCAGTGCTAGCTCGCGGGGGGTCACAGATACGCAGTATTTT. This encodes CSASSRGVTDTQYF.

This clonotype was seen repeatedly, ten times or more. This chain joins TRBV10-3 and TRBJ2-7; no definite D call. Germline CDR1 ENHRY, CDR2 SYGVKD. Trimming pared 9 bases from V and 4 bases from J, leaving 13 bases between. This CDR3 contains 12 residues. The CDR3 sequence is CAISESLYEQYF. The CDR3 bases are TGTGCCATTTCCGAATCCCTGTACGAGCAGTACTTC.

This clonotype was counted at least ten times. V gene TRBV5-5 combines with J gene TRBJ2-3; no clear D gene. Germline-derived CDR1 and CDR2 are SGHKS and YYEKEE (reference sequence). The CDR3 runs 13 residues. V shed 2 bases and J shed 0 bases, with 4 bases lying between them. For the CDR3, the DNA is TGTGCCAGCAGCTTTCGCAGCACAGATACGCAGTATTTT. As protein: CASSFRSTDTQYF. The whole variable domain, remainder taken from reference TRBV5-5 and TRBJ2-3, is DAGVTQSPTHLIKTRGQQVTLRCSPISGHKSVSWYQQVLGQGPQFIFQYYEKEERGRGNFPDRFSARQFPNYSSELNVNALLLGDSALYLCASSFRSTDTQYFGPGTRLTVL.

The chain employs TRBV4-2 and TRBJ1-2, with a possible D match to TRBD1 (5 bases). The CDR3 spans 13 residues. Germline V gene sequence: CDR1 LGHNA, CDR2 YNFKEQ. Trimming took 0 bases from V and 5 from J, leaving 7 bases between them. In DNA, the CDR3 is TGTGCCAGCAGCCAAGACGGGGCTTATGGCTACACCTTC. Amino acid sequence: CASSQDGAYGYTF.

This clonotype has more than one count but fewer than ten. This rearrangement joins TRBV7-2 to TRBJ1-5; maybe TRBD1 (5 bases). Deletions cut 4 bases from V and 6 bases from J, with 13 bases between. The CDR3 is 14 amino acids. Germline V lookup: CDR1 SGHTA, CDR2 FQGNSA. In DNA, the CDR3 is TGTGCCAGCAGCTCGGGGGTCCCTCCTCAGCCCCAGCATTTT. It codes for CASSSGVPPQPQHF.

In its sample, this clonotype was seen many times. The chain carries TRBV12-3 or TRBV12-4 and TRBJ2-7, with D unresolved. The CDR3 runs to 12 residues. Trimming removed 4 bases at V and 1 base at J, with 5 bases between. CDR3 sequence (DNA): TGTGCCAGCAGTTCGCTTTCCTACGAGCAGTACTTC. As protein: CASSSLSYEQYF.

This clonotype was counted ten times or more. V and J are TRBV6-2 or TRBV6-3 and TRBJ2-1, with D perhaps TRBD2 (6 bases). CDR1 is MNHEY, CDR2 SVGEGT, per germline. This CDR3 has 11 residues. V was pared by 6 bases and J by 9 bases, with 9 bases between. The CDR3 DNA reads as TGTGCCAGCAGGAGCGGGTTTGAGCAGTTCTTC. Its translation: CASRSGFEQFF.

The chain links TRBV6-5 to TRBJ2-5; 9 bases map to TRBD1. The V gene end was trimmed by 2 bases and the J gene end by 4 bases; junction bases not matched to a gene: 5. The CDR3 covers 15 residues. Looked up from germline, CDR1 is MNHEY and CDR2 is SVGAGI. The CDR3 here is CASSYGDRVRETQYF. CDR3 coding DNA: TGTGCCAGCAGTTACGGGGACAGGGTCCGAGAGACCCAGTACTTC.